Below are 27 T cell receptor beta chains sequenced from a single sample in a study of blood T cells in healthy people across ages (dated by TCRdb to 2014 to 2015). Libraries were made using 5' RACE. TCRdb records Illumina HiSeq 2500 as the sequencer. The second PCR ran for roughly 7 to 11 cycles and used a J-beta primer mix along with a sample-barcoded 5' primer. TCRdb reprocessed the public reads (quality trimming at Q25 with fastp, clone calling with MiXCR) and kept in-frame beta chains. CDR3 protein sequences are deduplicated, and each keeps its most common genes and DNA. For this sample there are 1.5 million to 1.9 million distinct CDR3 sequences; 35% to 45% appear just once. The ten largest clones add up to approximately 4.1% of the sample. The source material was blood. The receptors here all came from a woman aged 18-30 years in good health.

This clonotype turned up a few times. The genes are TRBV20-1 and TRBJ2-1, with no clear D. The germline CDR1 and CDR2 sequences are DFQATT and SNEGSKA (reference sequence). The CDR3 extends over 13 amino acids. The ends were cut back, 2 bases at V and 4 bases at J, with 9 bases in the middle. CDR3 coding DNA: TGCAGTGCTAGACCTGACCCATACAATGAGCAGTTCTTC. Translating gives CSARPDPYNEQFF.

This chain links TRBV20-1 with TRBJ1-5; D not resolved. Trimming stripped 4 bases from V and 0 bases from J, with 7 bases between. Germline V gene sequence: CDR1 DFQATT, CDR2 SNEGSKA (reference sequence). The CDR3 has 13 amino acids. CDR3 in DNA: TGCAGTGCTACGACCGTTAGCAATCAGCCCCAGCATTTT. This translates into CSATTVSNQPQHF.

The V gene is TRBV6-2 or TRBV6-3, the J gene TRBJ1-5; TRBD1 might be the D (5 bases). Trimming pared 5 bases from V and 4 bases from J, leaving 15 bases between. This CDR3 is 15 amino acids long. Germline-derived CDR1 and CDR2 are MNHEY and SVGEGT. Written as DNA, the CDR3 is TGTGCCAGCAGTCTAGGGGTACCGCGGAATCAGCCCCAGCATTTT. Protein sequence: CASSLGVPRNQPQHF.

This clonotype has only a few counts. The chain couples TRBV20-1 to TRBJ2-3, with 7 bases matching TRBD2. This CDR3 region has 14 residues. Germline CDR1 is DFQATT and CDR2 is SNEGSKA (reference sequence). The junction had 4 bases not matched to a gene; V was cut back by 3 bases and J by 1 base. The DNA for the CDR3 is TGCAGTGCTAGTACCCGGGAGGGCACAGATACGCAGTATTTT. This sequence encodes CSASTREGTDTQYF.

Details on this clonotype: The junction shows a germline mismatch at one end, possibly a read error. The rearrangement uses TRBV9 and TRBJ2-1, with TRBD2 identical over 11 bases. This CDR3 is 17 amino acids long. Germline assignment: CDR1 SGDLS and CDR2 YYNGEE. CDR3 coding DNA: TGTGCCAGCAGTCCGGGACTAGCGGTCACCTCCTACAATGAGCAGTTTTTC. The encoded protein is CASSPGLAVTSYNEQFF.

The genes are TRBV4-2 and TRBJ1-6; a possible D gene is TRBD1 (5 bases). The CDR3 consists of 14 residues. The germline V and J ends were trimmed by 2 bases and 9 bases, with 11 bases remaining between them. From germline, CDR1 is LGHNA and CDR2 YNFKEQ. CDR3 DNA: TGTGCCAGCAGCCAATCACAGAGGGGTTCACCCCTCCACTTT. It encodes CASSQSQRGSPLHF.

The rearrangement uses TRBV7-9 and TRBJ2-3; TRBD2 aligns across 9 bases. The CDR3 is 17 residues long. Germline lookup yields CDR1 SEHNR and CDR2 FQNEAQ (reference sequence). V dropped 6 bases and J dropped 0; count of bases not matched to a gene: 10. The CDR3 nucleotides read TGTGCCAGCAGGCTCATAGCGGGAGACTCTAGCACAGATACGCAGTATTTT. It translates to CASRLIAGDSSTDTQYF. The variable domain in full, completed from reference TRBV7-9 and TRBJ2-3, reads DTGVSQNPRHKITKRGQNVTFRCDPISEHNRLYWYRQTLGQGPEFLTYFQNEAQLEKSRLLSDRFSAERPKGSFSTLEIQRTEQGDSAMYLCASRLIAGDSSTDTQYFGPGTRLTVL.

The J gene is TRBJ2-1, the V gene TRBV7-9; D perhaps matches TRBD1 (6 bases). Trimming cost V 1 base and J 8 bases, with 12 bases left between them. CDR1 and CDR2 (germline): SEHNR, FQNEAQ (reference sequence). The CDR3 runs to 14 residues. The CDR3 loop reads CASSLGQETYEQFF. CDR3 nucleotides: TGTGCCAGCAGCTTAGGACAGGAAACCTATGAGCAGTTCTTC.

V is TRBV19 and J is TRBJ1-1; 7 bases are shared with TRBD1. This CDR3 region has 14 residues. Germline CDR1 and CDR2: LNHDA and SQIVND (reference sequence). V was pared by 3 bases and J by 4 bases, with 5 bases of the junction left unmatched. This chain's CDR3 is CASSMDPGGTEAFF. The CDR3 DNA sequence: TGTGCCAGTAGTATGGACCCAGGGGGCACTGAAGCTTTCTTT.

The V and J genes are TRBV6-5 and TRBJ2-7; 11 bases map to TRBD1. The end of the DNA is better explained by TRBJ2-5, so the J call may be wrong. This CDR3 region has 15 residues. Germline V gene data show CDR1 as MNHEY and CDR2 as SVGAGI. CDR3 loop: CASSYSGQGAGTQYF. CDR3 bases: TGTGCCAGCAGTTACTCCGGACAGGGGGCTGGGACCCAGTACTTC.

This clonotype has just one count. The chain employs TRBV28 and TRBJ2-7; 8 bases fit TRBD1. Germline assignment: CDR1 MDHEN and CDR2 SYDVKM. The CDR3 length is 14 residues. V trimming: 5 bases; J trimming: 6 bases; junction bases outside the gene matches: 9. The CDR3 region is CASSPQDRVREQYF. The CDR3 DNA follows: TGTGCCAGCAGTCCTCAGGACAGGGTGCGCGAGCAGTACTTC.

Only a few counts were recorded for this clonotype. The chain is built from TRBV20-1 and TRBJ2-1, with 8 bases identical to TRBD2. CDR1 and CDR2 (germline): DFQATT, SNEGSKA (reference sequence). V lost 3 bases to trimming and J lost 4 bases; unmatched junction nucleotides: 8. The CDR3 is 15 amino acids. The CDR3 protein is CSARSETSAYNEQFF. The CDR3 nucleotides read TGCAGTGCTAGGAGCGAGACTAGCGCTTACAATGAGCAGTTCTTC.

The CDR3 reads CASSQDSLLQETQYF. The CDR3, as DNA: TGTGCCAGCAGCCAAGATTCGCTCCTCCAAGAGACCCAGTACTTC. The chain joins TRBV3-1 to TRBJ2-5; D remains ambiguous. V lost 0 bases, J lost 1 base, and 9 bases lay in between. CDR3 length equals 15 residues. Germline V gene lookup returns CDR1 LGHDT and CDR2 YNNKEL (reference sequence).

The V and J genes are TRBV9 and TRBJ2-1; D remains ambiguous. Germline CDR1 reads SGDLS; CDR2 reads YYNGEE. V dropped 0 bases and J dropped 5 bases, with 9 bases sitting between them. There are 14 residues in the CDR3. CDR3 residues: CASSVDVINNEQFF. CDR3 bases: TGTGCCAGCAGCGTAGACGTCATTAACAATGAGCAGTTCTTC.

Only one count was recorded for this clonotype. The chain carries TRBV10-3 and TRBJ1-5, with TRBD1 matching 7 bases. V was clipped by 8 bases and J by 1 base; unmatched bases: 5. Germline CDR1 reads ENHRY; CDR2 reads SYGVKD. The CDR3 is 14 amino acids. CDR3 residues: CAIGKGASNQPQHF. CDR3 nucleotides: TGTGCCATCGGAAAGGGGGCAAGCAATCAGCCCCAGCATTTT.

A single count supports this clonotype. V gene TRBV28 combines with J gene TRBJ2-7, with D possibly called TRBD1 or TRBD2 (6 bases each). The V and J ends lost 5 bases and 4 bases respectively, with 15 bases between them. The CDR3 covers 14 residues. The germline V gene has CDR1 MDHEN and CDR2 SYDVKM. This CDR3 is CASSSAGHQYEQYF. CDR3 DNA sequence: TGTGCCAGCAGTAGCGCGGGACACCAGTACGAGCAGTACTTC.

The chain joins TRBV4-3 to TRBJ1-3, with D unclear. The CDR3 covers 15 residues. V was cut by 4 bases and J by 0 bases, with 10 bases left in between. From germline, CDR1 is LGHNA and CDR2 YSLEER. The DNA of the CDR3 is TGCGCCAGCAGCCGGAGAGGGAGCTCTGGAAACACCATATATTTT. Amino acids: CASSRRGSSGNTIYF.

The chain couples TRBV6-5 to TRBJ1-5; D gene ambiguous. The CDR3 covers 14 residues. Trimming pared 2 bases from V and 0 bases from J, leaving 5 bases between. Germline CDR1 is MNHEY and CDR2 is SVGAGI. The CDR3 spells CASSYSPSNQPQHF. The DNA of the CDR3 is TGTGCCAGCAGTTACAGTCCTAGCAATCAGCCCCAGCATTTT.

Remarks on this clonotype: An end of the junction does not agree with germline; a read error may underlie this. The gene calls are TRBV7-2 and TRBJ1-4; D perhaps matches TRBD1 (6 bases). CDR3 length: 14 residues. Germline V gene sequence: CDR1 SGHTA, CDR2 FQGNSA. CDR3 region: CASSLTGYNENLFF. As DNA, the CDR3 is TGTGCCAGCAGCTTGACAGGATATAATGAAAATCTGTTTTTT.

The rearrangement uses TRBV10-3 and TRBJ1-5; D is perhaps TRBD1 (5 bases). The germline V and J ends were trimmed by 5 bases and 6 bases, with 17 bases remaining between them. Germline values: CDR1 ENHRY, CDR2 SYGVKD. The CDR3 length is 15 residues. The CDR3 sequence: CAISNNGAKGQPQHF. The DNA of the CDR3 is TGTGCCATCAGTAATAACGGGGCGAAGGGTCAGCCCCAGCATTTT.

The V gene is TRBV6-6, the J gene TRBJ2-5; TRBD1 matches at 9 bases. The J call may be incorrect, as the DNA end agrees better with TRBJ2-7. Germline lookup yields CDR1 MNHNY and CDR2 SVGAGI (reference sequence). This CDR3 contains 16 residues. The CDR3 nucleotides read TGTGCCAGCAGTTACTCGAGGGACAGGGTTCCCTACGAGCAGTACTTC. Encoded protein: CASSYSRDRVPYEQYF.

This clonotype was counted only a few times. This rearrangement joins TRBV25-1 to TRBJ1-6; D is unresolved. CDR3 length equals 14 residues. The V gene lost 4 bases and the J gene lost 6 bases, with 10 bases spanning the gap. Germline CDR1 MGHDK, CDR2 SYGVNS. CDR3 DNA: TGTGCCAGCAGTGTCTTAAAGGGTAATTCACCCCTCCACTTT. Its protein is CASSVLKGNSPLHF.

V and J are TRBV27 and TRBJ2-5; 7 positions match TRBD2. The CDR3 spans 15 residues. CDR1 and CDR2 from the germline V gene are MNHEY and SMNVEV (reference sequence). Losses at the gene ends were 1 base for V and 4 bases for J; bases not matched to a gene: 6. The CDR3 protein is CASSLFDGGSETQYF. In DNA form, the CDR3 reads TGTGCCAGCAGTTTATTTGACGGGGGGTCAGAGACCCAGTACTTC.

V and J are TRBV4-3 and TRBJ1-5; D is perhaps TRBD1 (6 bases). Germline V gives CDR1 LGHNA, CDR2 YSLEER. The CDR3 is made up of 17 amino acids. V was cut by 4 bases and J by 6 bases, with 22 bases left in between. CDR3 residues: CASSPVHGTSPPQPQHF. The CDR3 coding sequence is TGCGCCAGCAGCCCAGTCCACGGGACATCCCCCCCTCAGCCCCAGCATTTT.

The V gene is TRBV5-1, the J gene TRBJ2-1, with 7 bases matching TRBD1. V trimming: 5 bases; J trimming: 2 bases; junction bases outside the gene matches: 10. CDR1 and CDR2 (germline): SGHRS, YFSETQ. The CDR3 consists of 16 residues. CDR3 sequence (DNA): TGCGCCAGCAGTCCTGCCGGGACAGAGACCTACAATGAGCAGTTCTTC. This codes for CASSPAGTETYNEQFF. Based on the CDR3 plus reference TRBV5-1 and TRBJ2-1, the full variable domain is KAGVTQTPRYLIKTRGQQVTLSCSPISGHRSVSWYQQTPGQGLQFLFEYFSETQRNKGNFPGRFSGRQFSNSRSEMNVSTLELGDSALYLCASSPAGTETYNEQFFGPGTRLTVL.

The J gene is TRBJ2-7, the V gene TRBV20-1, with 10 bases aligning to TRBD2. This CDR3 has 15 residues. V lost 1 base to trimming and J lost 2 bases; unmatched junction nucleotides: 5. Germline lookup yields CDR1 DFQATT and CDR2 SNEGSKA (reference sequence). This CDR3 reads CSARVVAGGTYEQYF. DNA for the CDR3: TGCAGTGCTAGAGTCGTAGCGGGAGGTACCTACGAGCAGTACTTC.

Only a few counts were recorded for this clonotype. V gene TRBV6-1 combines with J gene TRBJ1-2; the D gene is possibly TRBD1 (5 bases). The CDR3 length is 14 residues. V was trimmed by 3 bases and J by 0 bases, leaving 8 bases between them. The V gene's germline CDR1 is MNHNS and CDR2 SASEGT. The CDR3 region has the DNA TGTGCCAGCAGTGAGTCCAGGGCTAACTATGGCTACACCTTC. Its protein product is CASSESRANYGYTF.